This TCR beta chain appears in the sequencing data of a study of CD4 T cells in relation to SARS-CoV-2 and coronaviruses. There are 11 residues in the CDR3. V was trimmed by 10 bases and J by 6 bases, leaving 10 bases between them. Germline CDR1 reads MDHEN; CDR2 reads SYDVKM. A word on this clone: The antigen remains unidentified.

The protocol was immunoSEQ multiplex PCR, while the TCRdb copy is restricted to in-frame clones and leaves out a portion. The table shows about 18,000 clones, with 60% to 80% occurring only once. Before the COVID-19 pandemic, during about 2011-2019, CD4+ T cells were taken from unexposed donors. Isolation of CD4+ T cells took place after less than 13 days in culture. The origin of this receptor is a human donor in good health. Sequencing used CD4+ T cells from PBMCs, cultured in vitro. This chain joins TRBV28 and TRBJ2-1, with D uncertain. CDR3 sequence reads: CATTTINEQFF. In DNA, the CDR3 is TGTGCCACTACAACGATCAATGAGCAGTTCTTC.